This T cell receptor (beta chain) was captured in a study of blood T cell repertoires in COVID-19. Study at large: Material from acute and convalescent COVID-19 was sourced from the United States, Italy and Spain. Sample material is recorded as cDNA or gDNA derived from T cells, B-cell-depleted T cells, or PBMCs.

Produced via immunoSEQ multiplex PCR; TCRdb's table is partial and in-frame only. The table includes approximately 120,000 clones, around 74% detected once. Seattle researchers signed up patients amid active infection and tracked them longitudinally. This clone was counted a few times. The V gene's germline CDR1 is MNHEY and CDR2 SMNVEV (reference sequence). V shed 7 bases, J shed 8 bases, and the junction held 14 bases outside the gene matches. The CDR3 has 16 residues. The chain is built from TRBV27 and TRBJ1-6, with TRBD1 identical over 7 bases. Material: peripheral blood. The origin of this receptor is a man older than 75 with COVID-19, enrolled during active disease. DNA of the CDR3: TGTGCCAGCACTTTTGGAAATCGACAGGGTTATTCACCCCTCCACTTT. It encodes CASTFGNRQGYSPLHF.